These 15 T cell receptor beta chains originate from one sample sequenced in a study of low-dose radiotherapy and immunotherapy resistance in tumors. With TRAV- and TRBV-specific primers, first-strand cDNA was made, covering the alpha and beta chains. The TCRs were subjected to amplification over about 20 PCR cycles employing a constant-region primer in conjunction with a V-primer adapter. TCRdb independently ran MiXCR on the reads; one entry per CDR3 protein. Among some 82,000 distinct CDR3 sequences, under 20% were seen once, and the ten largest hold 5% to 7%. Described time point: before trial treatment. The material was PBMCs, obtained before treatment. The origin of the receptors is a male donor with prostate cancer.

This clonotype occurred many times. The rearrangement joins TRBV5-1 to TRBJ1-5, with D possibly being TRBD1 (5 bases). Germline-derived CDR1 and CDR2 are SGHRS and YFSETQ. V was pared by 5 bases and J by 5 bases, with 17 bases between. The CDR3 has 15 residues. The CDR3 DNA sequence: TGCGCCAGCAGGGTCCAGGACATTCCCGATCAGCCCCAGCATTTT. It specifies CASRVQDIPDQPQHF.

In this sample, this clonotype turned up many times. The chain carries TRBV6-2 or TRBV6-3 and TRBJ2-7; D remains ambiguous. CDR3 size: 17 residues. Germline V gives CDR1 MNHEY, CDR2 SVGEGT. The V end lost 3 bases, the J end lost 2 bases, and 20 bases lay between the germline ends. CDR3 sequence: CASSYAPPGFSTYEQYF. The CDR3 DNA sequence: TGTGCCAGCAGTTATGCCCCCCCCGGCTTCTCGACCTACGAGCAGTACTTC.

This clonotype was observed many times. This rearrangement joins TRBV7-3 to TRBJ2-2; tentatively, D is TRBD1 or TRBD2 (5 bases each). This CDR3 is 14 amino acids long. CDR1 is SGHTA and CDR2 is FQGTGA in the germline V gene. The ends were cut back, 2 bases at V and 7 bases at J, with 11 bases in the middle. CDR3 sequence (DNA): TGTGCCAGCAGCTTAGAGGGACGCAACGGGGAGCTGTTTTTT. Translation gives CASSLEGRNGELFF.

This clonotype was detected ten times or more. The V and J genes are TRBV11-2 and TRBJ2-7, with 10 bases matching TRBD2. Trimming removed 6 bases from V and 3 bases from J; junction bases left unmatched: 5. The CDR3 runs 14 residues. Germline lookup yields CDR1 SGHAT and CDR2 FQNNGV. The CDR3 region is CASRKIAGGYEQYF. The DNA of the CDR3 is TGTGCCAGCAGAAAAATAGCGGGAGGCTACGAGCAGTACTTC.

Concerning this clonotype: It is likely a read error: a sequence one base away is far more abundant. The rearrangement uses TRBV5-6 and TRBJ2-7; 8 bases agree with TRBD2. The CDR3 has 14 residues. Germline V gene sequence: CDR1 SGHDT, CDR2 YYEEEE. CDR3 coding DNA: TGCGCCAGCAGCCCGTCAGCGGGAGCCTACGAGCATTACTTC. This gives the protein CASSPSAGAYEHYF.

This clonotype was counted many times. The gene calls are TRBV13 and TRBJ1-1, with D hard to call. CDR3 length equals 17 residues. V was pared by 5 bases and J by 5 bases, with 24 bases between. Germline V gives CDR1 PRHDT, CDR2 FYEKMQ (reference sequence). Written as DNA, the CDR3 is TGTGCCAGCAGCCCTATCGGGTCGACGCCCTGGGAGACTGAAGCTTTCTTT. This codes for CASSPIGSTPWETEAFF. Filled out from reference TRBV13 and TRBJ1-1, the complete variable domain reads AAGVIQSPRHLIKEKRETATLKCYPIPRHDTVYWYQQGPGQDPQFLISFYEKMQSDKGSIPDRFSAQQFSDYHSELNMSSLELGDSALYFCASSPIGSTPWETEAFFGQGTRLTVV.

This clonotype has only a few counts. It differs at one base from a far larger clone, so likely a read error. The CDR3 here is CASSPPDRRGETQFF. CDR3 in DNA: TGCGCCAGCAGCCCCCCGGACAGGAGGGGAGAGACCCAGTTCTTC. This chain uses TRBV4-1 with TRBJ2-1; TRBD1 might be the D (7 bases). Between the trimmed V and J ends, which lost 4 bases and 13 bases, there was a span of 23 bases. This CDR3 spans 15 amino acids. The germline V gene encodes CDR1 MGHRA and CDR2 YSYEKL.

In this sample, this clonotype turned up many times. The gene calls are TRBV5-1 and TRBJ2-5; 11 bases align to TRBD1. Per germline, CDR1 SGHRS and CDR2 YFSETQ. This CDR3 has 15 amino acids. J was trimmed by 6 bases and V by 4 bases; bases with no gene match: 8. For the CDR3, the DNA is TGCGCCAGCAGCCTGGACAGGGGGCTCTCGAAGACCCAGTACTTC. Translation gives CASSLDRGLSKTQYF.

The gene calls are TRBV5-1 and TRBJ2-7, with unresolved D. Germline V gene sequence: CDR1 SGHRS, CDR2 YFSETQ. There are 13 residues in the CDR3. Trimming removed 1 base at V and 4 bases at J, with 9 bases between. CDR3 amino acids: CASSLQYSYEQYF. The CDR3 DNA follows: TGCGCCAGCAGCTTGCAGTACTCTTACGAGCAGTACTTC. Looking up the rest from reference TRBV5-1 and TRBJ2-7 gives the full variable domain: KAGVTQTPRYLIKTRGQQVTLSCSPISGHRSVSWYQQTPGQGLQFLFEYFSETQRNKGNFPGRFSGRQFSNSRSEMNVSTLELGDSALYLCASSLQYSYEQYFGPGTRLTVT.

The chain couples TRBV24-1 to TRBJ2-1; TRBD2 agrees at 10 bases. The CDR3 has 13 amino acids. The junction had 2 bases not matched to a gene; V was cut back by 1 base and J by 12 bases. CDR1 is KGHDR and CDR2 is SFDVKD in the germline V gene. The CDR3 reads CATSDFQREGQFF. CDR3 DNA sequence: TGTGCCACCAGTGATTTTCAGCGGGAGGGGCAGTTCTTC.

In its sample, this clonotype was seen once. The CDR3 loop reads CASSLAGTGNGYTF. CDR3 DNA: TGCGCCAGCAGCTTGGCCGGGACAGGGAACGGCTACACCTTC. This rearrangement joins TRBV5-1 to TRBJ1-2; 9 bases are a match to TRBD1. With V trimmed by 0 bases and J by 8 bases, 5 bases remained unmatched. The CDR3 has 14 residues. CDR1 SGHRS and CDR2 YFSETQ come from the germline V gene.

This clonotype was observed a handful of times. V gene TRBV5-1 combines with J gene TRBJ2-5; perhaps TRBD2 as D (6 bases). The CDR3 is 13 amino acids. V gave up 5 bases and J gave up 4 bases, with 12 bases separating them. Germline CDR1 SGHRS, CDR2 YFSETQ. The CDR3 DNA reads as TGCGCCAGCAGTGGGGCGGGACTAGAGACCCAGTACTTC. This encodes CASSGAGLETQYF.

This clonotype was seen many times. This chain joins TRBV9 and TRBJ2-1; D might be TRBD1 or TRBD2, each matching 5 bases. The germline V gene has CDR1 SGDLS and CDR2 YYNGEE. V was shortened by 7 bases and J by 2 bases, with 19 bases between the two germline ends. The CDR3 contains 16 residues. CDR3 DNA: TGTGCCAGCGGCCTAGATCGGGACGACCCCTACAATGAGCAGTTCTTC. It specifies CASGLDRDDPYNEQFF.

The chain recombines TRBV28 with TRBJ2-1; TRBD1 matches at 10 bases. This CDR3 region has 16 residues. Trimming at V came to 6 bases and at J to 0 bases, leaving 5 bases not matched to a gene. Germline V gene sequence: CDR1 MDHEN, CDR2 SYDVKM. The chain's CDR3 is CASSRQGASSYNEQFF. CDR3 DNA: TGTGCCAGCAGCCGACAGGGGGCAAGCTCCTACAATGAGCAGTTCTTC.

The chain carries TRBV30 and TRBJ2-2; D is perhaps TRBD2 (6 bases). Germline assignment: CDR1 GTSNPN and CDR2 SVGIG (reference sequence). V was trimmed by 0 bases and J by 6 bases, leaving 8 bases between them. The CDR3 extends over 13 amino acids. CDR3 loop: CAWSVASAGELFF. The CDR3 region has the DNA TGTGCCTGGAGTGTTGCTAGCGCCGGGGAGCTGTTTTTT.